Listed below are T cell receptor beta chains from one sample, sequenced in a study of cytomegalovirus exposure and HLA in healthy donors. Data came from immunoSEQ multiplex PCR; TCRdb stores just in-frame clones and leaves some out. The data hold about 120,000 clones, with 70% to 75% observed a single time. Sequenced material: PBMCs. These receptor sequences come from a woman between 40 and 50 years old in good health and CMV-seronegative. Both conserved end residues are part of each CDR3. The D gene is left open where the match is weak.

D gene	J gene	V gene	CDR3 protein
NA	TRBJ1-1	TRBV7-9	CASSLQGTNTEAFF
NA	TRBJ1-1	TRBV2	CASMAGWNTEAFF
NA	TRBJ2-6	TRBV5-6	CASSLLTGDYSGANVLTF
TRBD1	TRBJ2-7	TRBV5-1	CASSFGTGVDEQYF
NA	TRBJ1-5	TRBV7-2	CASSLALGQHQPQHF
TRBD2	TRBJ2-2	TRBV4-2	CASSQDGAGVVTGELFF
TRBD2	TRBJ2-7	TRBV28	CASRGLAAYEQYF
TRBD1	TRBJ2-7	TRBV10-3	CAIRGTGIGEQYF
TRBD1	TRBJ2-2	TRBV5-1	CASSMGQGNTGELFF
NA	TRBJ2-5	TRBV29-1	CSGAAGTSQETQYF
NA	TRBJ2-5	TRBV4-1	CASSQGAYQGTQYF
NA	TRBJ2-7	TRBV2	CASSTTGIEQYF
TRBD2	TRBJ2-3	TRBV10-3	CAISGTSGSLGYF